These T cell receptor beta chains were read from a single sample in a study of cytomegalovirus exposure and HLA in healthy donors. Profiling relied on immunoSEQ multiplex PCR, and the TCRdb table lists in-frame clones only, not all of them. The sample consists of about 240,000 clones, 82% of them appearing once. The sequencing input was PBMCs. The receptors originated from a woman in her thirties or forties in good health and CMV-seropositive. CDR3s include the opening cysteine and the closing phenylalanine or tryptophan. D genes are given only for firm matches. Clone size, where shown, is once, few, many, or a class for clones that have expanded.

j_call clone_size d_call v_call cdr3_aa cdr3_nt
TRBJ2-1 few TRBD2 TRBV4-2 CASSHSGGLYNEQFF TGTGCCAGCAGCCACAGCGGGGGTCTCTACAATGAGCAGTTCTTC
TRBJ2-1 - - TRBV7-9 CASSPSGLGGNEQFF TGTGCCAGCAGCCCCTCGGGTCTTGGTGGCAATGAGCAGTTCTTC
TRBJ2-7 - TRBD1 TRBV6-1 CASSRTGTGSYEQYF TGTGCCAGCAGTAGAACCGGGACAGGGTCCTACGAGCAGTACTTC
TRBJ2-1 - TRBD1 TRBV29-1 CSVEGTGGNEQFF TGCAGCGTTGAAGGGACAGGGGGTAATGAGCAGTTCTTC
TRBJ2-7 - TRBD1 TRBV6-6 CASSYSIGGPYEQYF TGTGCCAGCAGTTACTCGATAGGGGGCCCGTACGAGCAGTACTTC
TRBJ1-2 - TRBD1 TRBV10-3 CAIKPGQGAWNYGYTF TGTGCCATCAAACCGGGACAGGGGGCTTGGAACTATGGCTACACCTTC
TRBJ2-7 - - TRBV6-5 CASSYSENPAYEQYF TGTGCCAGCAGTTACTCGGAGAACCCGGCCTACGAGCAGTACTTC
TRBJ1-2 - - TRBV5-3 CARSLEAGRYGYTF TGTGCCAGAAGCTTGGAAGCAGGGAGGTATGGCTACACCTTC
TRBJ1-6 - TRBD1 TRBV4-1 CASRNPGGSNSPLHF TGCGCCAGCAGGAACCCAGGGGGTTCTAATTCACCCCTCCACTTT
TRBJ1-1 - - TRBV7-8 CASSLDRMNTEAFF TGTGCCAGCAGCTTAGACAGGATGAACACTGAAGCTTTCTTT
TRBJ2-3 - - TRBV28 CASSSMDSFFTSTDTQYF TGTGCCAGCAGTTCCATGGACAGCTTTTTCACTAGCACAGATACGCAGTATTTT
TRBJ2-7 - - TRBV2 CASRYTPQSYEQYF TGTGCCAGCAGGTACACCCCACAGAGCTACGAGCAGTACTTC
TRBJ1-1 - - TRBV7-6 CASSLAGGTPEAFF TGTGCCAGCAGCTTAGCGGGGGGGACACCGGAAGCTTTCTTT
TRBJ1-2 - - TRBV5-8 CASSLPRDIFNYGYTF TGTGCCAGCAGCCTGCCCCGGGACATCTTTAACTATGGCTACACCTTC
TRBJ1-2 - - TRBV19 CASSRGGTGHYGYTF TGTGCCAGTAGTAGGGGGGGGACGGGCCACTATGGCTACACCTTC
TRBJ1-2 - - TRBV7-2 CASSSQRNYGYTF TGTGCCAGCAGCTCACAGAGAAACTATGGCTACACCTTC
TRBJ2-7 - - TRBV7-9 CSSSFRGSSYEQYF TGTTCCAGCAGTTTTCGGGGGAGCTCCTACGAGCAGTACTTC
TRBJ2-1 - - TRBV27 CASSSPHAASSYNEQFF TGTGCCAGCAGTTCTCCCCACGCGGCAAGCTCCTACAATGAGCAGTTCTTC
TRBJ1-6 - - TRBV6-1 CASNSRLNSPLHF TGTGCCAGCAACTCGAGACTTAATTCACCCCTCCACTTT
TRBJ2-2 - - TRBV9 CASTPGRVNTGELFF TGTGCCAGCACCCCGGGCAGGGTGAACACCGGGGAGCTGTTTTTT
TRBJ2-4 - TRBD1 TRBV5-8 CASSLIVQGSDIQYF TGTGCCAGCAGCTTGATTGTACAGGGGAGCGACATTCAGTACTTC
TRBJ2-7 - TRBD1 TRBV7-2 CASSPGTGEYEQYF TGTGCCAGCAGCCCGGGGACAGGGGAATACGAGCAGTACTTC
TRBJ2-7 once TRBD1 TRBV11-2 CASSFGGQGFDEQYF TGTGCCAGCAGCTTTGGGGGACAGGGGTTCGACGAGCAGTACTTC
TRBJ2-2 - TRBD2 TRBV4-2 CASSQGLAGGNTGELFF TGTGCCAGCAGCCAAGGACTAGCGGGGGGGAACACCGGGGAGCTGTTTTTT
TRBJ1-2 - TRBD1 TRBV9 CASSVEPGGSTGGYGYTF TGTGCCAGCAGCGTAGAACCAGGGGGCTCCACTGGGGGGTATGGCTACACCTTC
TRBJ2-7 - - TRBV7-8 CASSPDTYEQYF TGTGCCAGCAGCCCCGACACCTACGAGCAGTACTTC
TRBJ2-2 - - TRBV2 CASSWAGGQNTGELFF TGTGCCAGCAGTTGGGCAGGGGGGCAGAACACCGGGGAGCTGTTTTTT
TRBJ2-2 - TRBD1 TRBV5-1 CASRVQAGGSDTGELFF TGCGCCAGCAGGGTTCAGGCAGGGGGCTCCGACACCGGGGAGCTGTTTTTT
TRBJ1-4 - - TRBV19 CASSMGGRGEKLFF TGTGCCAGTAGTATGGGCGGGCGGGGTGAAAAACTGTTTTTT
TRBJ2-1 once - TRBV4-2 CASSGRESPYNEQFF TGTGCCAGCAGCGGACGGGAGTCCCCCTACAATGAGCAGTTCTTC
TRBJ1-2 - - TRBV29-1 CSVPAAGTEGEPGYTF TGCAGCGTTCCCGCGGCAGGCACAGAGGGGGAGCCCGGCTACACCTTC
TRBJ2-7 - - TRBV5-8 CASSLGQVSYEQYF TGTGCCAGCAGCTTGGGACAGGTGTCCTACGAGCAGTACTTC
TRBJ1-1 - - TRBV18 CASSQGRVTEAFF TGTGCCAGCTCGCAGGGGCGGGTCACTGAAGCTTTCTTT
TRBJ2-1 - - TRBV11-2 CASSLESHLYEQFF TGTGCCAGCAGCTTAGAGTCCCACTTATATGAGCAGTTCTTC
TRBJ2-1 - TRBD1 TRBV14 CASSVNPGQGYNEQFF TGTGCCAGCAGCGTTAACCCGGGACAGGGCTACAATGAGCAGTTCTTC
TRBJ1-2 - - TRBV12-2 CASRLDRGGYTF TGTGCAAGTCGTCTCGACAGGGGTGGCTACACCTTC
TRBJ1-4 - - TRBV10-1 CASSERRAVGEKLFF TGCGCCAGCAGTGAACGGAGGGCGGTTGGCGAAAAACTGTTTTTT
TRBJ2-2 once - TRBV30 CAWSVRWGGELFF TGTGCCTGGAGTGTACGGTGGGGGGGCGAGCTGTTTTTT
TRBJ2-7 - - TRBV14 CASSQIRDSPTGQYF TGTGCCAGCAGCCAAATCCGGGACTCCCCTACGGGGCAGTACTTC
TRBJ2-1 - TRBD1 TRBV6-1 CASSPRGDREQFF TGTGCCAGCAGTCCCAGGGGGGACAGGGAGCAGTTCTTC
TRBJ1-1 - - TRBV30 CAWSVQGAGAFF TGTGCCTGGAGTGTACAAGGGGCAGGAGCTTTCTTT
TRBJ2-3 - - TRBV20-1 CSASREHTQYF TGCAGTGCTAGTCGGGAGCATACGCAGTATTTT
TRBJ2-7 - - TRBV27 CASAQGWADEQYF TGTGCCAGCGCACAGGGATGGGCGGACGAGCAGTACTTC
TRBJ2-1 few TRBD2 TRBV25-1 CASSAQTSGSTYNEQFF TGTGCCAGCAGCGCCCAGACTAGCGGGAGCACCTACAATGAGCAGTTCTTC
TRBJ2-2 - - TRBV18 CASSPAAKTTVPGELFF TGTGCCAGCTCACCAGCAGCCAAGACAACGGTCCCCGGGGAGCTGTTTTTT
TRBJ2-3 - TRBD1 TRBV2 CASSEGTGGIIGDTQYF TGTGCCAGCAGTGAAGGGACAGGGGGCATAATTGGAGATACGCAGTATTTT
TRBJ1-4 - - TRBV2 CASSEDGVVHEKLFF TGTGCCAGCAGTGAAGACGGGGTGGTACATGAAAAACTGTTTTTT
TRBJ2-6 - - TRBV5-1 CASSLRQTTNVLTF TGCGCCAGCAGCTTACGACAGACCACCAACGTCCTGACTTTC
TRBJ1-5 - - TRBV2 CASRAFGQINQPQHF TGTGCCAGCAGGGCATTTGGACAGATCAATCAGCCCCAGCATTTT
TRBJ1-3 - - TRBV5-1 CASSLTDRGSGNTIYF TGCGCCAGCAGCCTGACGGACAGAGGCTCTGGAAACACCATATATTTT
TRBJ1-5 - TRBD1 TRBV12-5 CASGLAWTGSNQPQHF TGTGCTAGTGGTTTGGCCTGGACAGGAAGCAATCAGCCCCAGCATTTT
TRBJ1-3 - - TRBV19 CASSMNGGNFANTIYF TGTGCCAGTAGTATGAACGGGGGTAACTTTGCAAACACCATATATTTT
TRBJ1-5 - - TRBV12-5 CASGSNRDQPQHF TGTGCTAGTGGTTCCAACAGGGATCAGCCCCAGCATTTT